This T cell receptor (beta chain) comes out of a study of CD8+ T cells in alopecia areata (dated by TCRdb to the late 2010s). Some background on the complete study: The treated patients, all with moderate-to-severe alopecia areata, were enrolled in an open-label pilot trial of oral tofacitinib given at 5 to 10 mg twice daily. The RNA source kit depended on sample type: the PAXgene miRNA kit for fixed scalp, the miRNeasy kit for PBMCs, and the RNeasy kit for mouse skin. In humans, TCRbeta sequencing was performed on scalp tissue and on sorted CD4+ and CD8+ peripheral blood T cells from healthy controls and from patients with patchy or totalis/universalis alopecia areata. The study used high-throughput TCRbeta sequencing to examine T cell clonal expansion in alopecia areata, in both the C3H/HeJ mouse model and human patients. Scalp clonality was compared across normal scalp (n=4), patchy alopecia areata scalp (n=8), and alopecia totalis/universalis scalp (n=8). Patients on tofacitinib were biopsied at baseline and after 4 and 24 weeks of treatment, and several of the patients also had a later scalp biopsy. Patients stayed on tofacitinib for 6 to 18 months and then had 6 months of follow-up off drug so that delayed response and recurrence could be assessed. TCRbeta CDR3 regions were amplified by immunoSEQ multiplex PCR with 35 Vbeta forward and 13 Jbeta reverse primers.

Interpreted using the paper, the time point label stands for: baseline before oral tofacitinib. Peripheral blood and lesional scalp punch biopsies were obtained from patients with alopecia areata. PBMCs were isolated by density centrifugation and stained for CD3, CD4 and CD8, and CD4+ and CD8+ T cells were sorted on a FACSAria. What the research found in general, with its limitations: Shared TCR sequences between patients were less evident than in mice, which may be partly attributable to HLA diversity in the patient population. Compared with normal scalp, lesional scalp, particularly in alopecia totalis/universalis, had higher clonality and more expanded CD8+ clones, which suggests antigenic drive. Scalp TCR repertoire analysis is complicated because resident alphabeta T cells in normal human skin are also sequenced, whereas mouse skin is dominated by gammadelta T cells.

The table lists this clone with a count of one. Its antigen is currently not known. No qualities accompany the bases; no much larger clone lies one base away. Receptor amplification or capture employed the immunoSEQ multiplex PCR assay. To provide template for TCR sequencing, every sample had RNA extracted and reverse transcribed into cDNA. First-strand cDNA was synthesized using SuperScript III with a 2:1 mix of oligo-dT and random hexamers. A synthetic immune receptor repertoire was used to assess amplification bias, and residual bias was removed computationally. As for how the authors treated the data: Raw reads were preprocessed to remove errors, and CDR3 was defined by IMGT conventions from the conserved cysteine to phenylalanine. Clonality was computed by normalizing Shannon entropy by log2 of the number of productive unique TCRs and subtracting the result from 1. Whether each scalp clone was CD4 or CD8 was inferred by checking scalp TCRbeta sequences against the CD4 and CD8 repertoires from sorted blood. In TCRdb, the immuneACCESS table is reduced to in-frame sequences with V and J assigned. These tables do not hold every clone; where another copy was compared, an unresolved V gene accounts for under half, and the others remain unexplained. Clone size and the V and J calls come from that table; the DNA yielded D and trimming. The sample table lists some 180,000 clones, around 63% of them with a count of one. Of the sample, under 2% is held by the ten largest clones.

The CDR3 starts with the cysteine, ends with the phenylalanine, and has 14 residues. Of all the DNA, just the CDR3 is kept, 42 bases in frame from base 1. V sheds 5 bases and J sheds 8 bases, leaving 19 bases between their ends. CDR1 GTSNPN and CDR2 SVGIG were looked up in the germline V gene (reference sequence). The specimen was CD4+ T cells sorted from blood, collected at week 0. This sequence uses TRBV30 and TRBJ1-5, with TRBD1 as a weak D call on 6 bases. This TCR derives from a human donor with alopecia areata. The CDR3 amino acid sequence is: CAWGGPGAREPQHF. The DNA reads as follows: TGTGCCTGGGGAGGTCCGGGGGCGCGGGAGCCCCAGCATTTT.